These 31 T cell receptor beta chains were all obtained from the same sample, sequenced in a study of T cell changes during pregnancy in multiple sclerosis. The method was immunoSEQ multiplex PCR; TCRdb's version includes in-frame clones alone and lacks a portion of them. Found here are 45,000 to 60,000 clones, around 90% of them singletons; the top ten hold about 2%. Source: peripheral blood, taken in the first trimester of pregnancy. These receptors were collected from a female donor with multiple sclerosis, enrolled in a pregnancy study.

This clone appeared a single time. The V call is TRBV6-6, the J call TRBJ1-1; TRBD1 is a possible D gene (5 bases). V lost 0 bases, J lost 7 bases, and 9 bases lay in between. CDR1 is MNHNY and CDR2 is SVGAGI in the germline V gene (reference sequence). The length of the CDR3 is 13 residues. The chain's CDR3 is CASSYSGQSEAFF. The CDR3 region has the DNA TGTGCCAGCAGTTACTCGGGGCAGAGTGAAGCTTTCTTT.

J is TRBJ2-7 and V is TRBV6-5; 7 bases match TRBD1. Losses at the gene ends were 8 bases for V and 2 bases for J; bases not matched to a gene: 3. The germline V gene has CDR1 MNHEY and CDR2 SVGAGI. The CDR3 loop spans 12 amino acids. CDR3 in amino acids: CASGGQPYEQYF. The CDR3 DNA sequence: TGTGCCAGCGGGGGACAGCCCTACGAGCAGTACTTC.

The count of this clone is one. This chain links TRBV6-6 with TRBJ2-7, with TRBD1 matching 7 bases. Germline lookup yields CDR1 MNHNY and CDR2 SVGAGI (reference sequence). The CDR3 has 14 residues. V gave up 5 bases and J gave up 3 bases; unmatched junction bases: 7. CDR3 in DNA: TGTGCCAGCAGTGTAATACGGGACAGCTACGAGCAGTACTTC. Translation: CASSVIRDSYEQYF.

This chain connects TRBV29-1 to TRBJ2-5, with 8 bases identical to TRBD2. CDR3 length: 12 residues. Germline V gives CDR1 SQVTM, CDR2 ANQGSEA. CDR3 loop: CSGEAGAETQYF. CDR3 nucleotides: TGCAGTGGAGAAGCGGGGGCAGAGACCCAGTACTTC.

The rearrangement links TRBV5-1 to TRBJ2-3; D remains ambiguous. This CDR3 has 14 residues. V shed 4 bases and J shed 2 bases, with 11 bases lying between them. The germline V gene has CDR1 SGHRS and CDR2 YFSETQ. The CDR3 bases are TGCGCCAGCAGCCTTCCAGACTCCACAGATACGCAGTATTTT. This translates into CASSLPDSTDTQYF.

This rearrangement joins TRBV7-2 to TRBJ2-7; perhaps TRBD2 as D (7 bases). The CDR3 spans 16 residues. Germline V lookup: CDR1 SGHTA, CDR2 FQGNSA. V lost 6 bases and J lost 3, with 21 bases in between. The chain's CDR3 is CASREWGGADYYEQYF. CDR3 coding DNA: TGTGCCAGCAGGGAATGGGGGGGGGCCGATTACTACGAGCAGTACTTC.

The V and J genes are TRBV2 and TRBJ1-1; tentatively, D is TRBD1 (5 bases). The CDR3 sequence is 12 residues long. V was trimmed by 8 bases and J by 6 bases, leaving 13 bases between them. Germline V gene data show CDR1 as SNHLY and CDR2 as FYNNEI. The CDR3 loop reads CASSTDKAEAFF. CDR3 nucleotide sequence: TGTGCCAGCTCGACAGATAAGGCTGAAGCTTTCTTT.

The V and J genes are TRBV14 and TRBJ2-7, with 9 bases lining up with TRBD1. J was trimmed by 4 bases and V by 3 bases; bases with no gene match: 7. Per the germline V gene, CDR1 is SGHDN and CDR2 is FVKESK. The CDR3 loop spans 15 amino acids. CDR3 DNA sequence: TGTGCCAGCAGCCACTATGCCGACAGGGGGTACGAGCAGTACTTC. Its translation is CASSHYADRGYEQYF.

The gene calls are TRBV11-1 and TRBJ2-1, with D unclear. Trimming shortened V by 3 bases and J by 6 bases, and 3 bases separated the two germline ends. The CDR3 is made up of 11 amino acids. The germline gives CDR1 SGHAT, CDR2 FQDESV (reference sequence). The CDR3 reads CASSFRNEQFF. CDR3 DNA: TGTGCCAGCAGCTTCCGCAATGAGCAGTTCTTC.

This clone has just one count. The rearrangement links TRBV14 to TRBJ1-1, with D perhaps TRBD1 (5 bases). V shed 6 bases and J shed 0 bases, with 8 bases lying between them. The CDR3 totals 13 residues. Germline V gene data show CDR1 as SGHDN and CDR2 as FVKESK. In DNA form, the CDR3 reads TGTGCCAGCAGTCGACAGATGAACACTGAAGCTTTCTTT. Protein sequence: CASSRQMNTEAFF.

V usage is TRBV11-2 and J usage is TRBJ1-2, with a weak D call TRBD1 (6 bases). The CDR3 spans 16 residues. Germline assignment: CDR1 SGHAT and CDR2 FQNNGV. V was cut by 5 bases and J by 4 bases, with 20 bases left in between. The CDR3 here is CASSPHGRGAGYGYTF. The CDR3 bases are TGTGCCAGCAGCCCTCACGGTCGGGGGGCTGGCTATGGCTACACCTTC.

This sequence joins TRBV9 and TRBJ1-1, with TRBD1 matching over 7 bases. This CDR3 has 15 amino acids. V lost 4 bases, J lost 4 bases, and 10 bases stayed unmatched. Germline V CDR1 and CDR2: SGDLS, YYNGEE. The CDR3 coding sequence is TGTGCCAGCAGCCCCCGCCTGACAGGGTTCACTGAAGCTTTCTTT. Protein: CASSPRLTGFTEAFF.

This chain joins TRBV9 and TRBJ2-5, with 9 bases that match TRBD2. Germline V gives CDR1 SGDLS, CDR2 YYNGEE. This CDR3 contains 17 residues. With 0 bases clipped from V and 2 bases from J, the junction kept 8 bases outside the gene matches. The CDR3 bases are TGTGCCAGCAGCGTAGGCGGGGGGGGGACAGAACAAGAGACCCAGTACTTC. This translates into CASSVGGGGTEQETQYF. The full variable domain, its missing parts supplied by reference TRBV9 and TRBJ2-5, is DSGVTQTPKHLITATGQRVTLRCSPRSGDLSVYWYQQSLDQGLQFLIQYYNGEERAKGNILERFSAQQFPDLHSELNLSSLELGDSALYFCASSVGGGGTEQETQYFGPGTRLLVL.

The chain uses TRBV6-6 and TRBJ2-7; D possibly corresponds to TRBD1 (7 bases). With 5 bases removed from V and 2 bases from J, the gap between germline ends came to 10 bases. The germline V gene has CDR1 MNHNY and CDR2 SVGAGI (reference sequence). The CDR3 length is 13 residues. The CDR3 DNA follows: TGTGCCAGCAGTCGCGGGACAGCCTACGAGCAGTACTTC. Translated: CASSRGTAYEQYF.

The rearrangement links TRBV9 to TRBJ1-4; D call uncertain. Trimming removed 4 bases at V and 8 bases at J, with 9 bases between. The CDR3 sequence is 12 residues long. The germline V gene has CDR1 SGDLS and CDR2 YYNGEE. CDR3 region: CASSSYGEKLFF. The DNA of the CDR3 is TGTGCCAGCAGCTCCTACGGGGAAAAACTGTTTTTT.

The J gene is TRBJ2-1, the V gene TRBV9; TRBD2 aligns across 7 bases. The V gene end was trimmed by 4 bases and the J gene end by 1 base; junction bases not matched to a gene: 8. Germline loops: CDR1 SGDLS, CDR2 YYNGEE. The CDR3 totals 16 residues. The CDR3 loop is CASSLRVGGSYNEQFF. In DNA form, the CDR3 reads TGTGCCAGCAGCCTCAGAGTCGGGGGGTCCTACAATGAGCAGTTCTTC.

This clone was observed a handful of times. This rearrangement joins TRBV5-1 to TRBJ2-7; 8 nucleotides agree with TRBD2. The length of the CDR3 is 14 residues. V shed 4 bases, J shed 1 base, and the junction held 4 bases outside the gene matches. The germline CDR1 and CDR2 sequences are SGHRS and YFSETQ. The CDR3 loop reads CASSKAGDSYEQYF. The CDR3 DNA reads as TGCGCCAGCAGCAAAGCGGGGGATTCCTACGAGCAGTACTTC.

The chain carries TRBV9 and TRBJ2-2; possibly TRBD2 for D (5 bases). CDR1 and CDR2 (germline): SGDLS, YYNGEE. V lost 4 bases to trimming and J lost 4 bases, with 14 bases between them. The length of the CDR3 is 15 residues. The DNA of the CDR3 is TGTGCCAGCAGCTCGCCCCGGGGAAGCACCGGGGAGCTGTTTTTT. It specifies CASSSPRGSTGELFF.

The V and J genes are TRBV7-9 and TRBJ2-6, with D hard to call. V shed 5 bases and J shed 2 bases, with 10 bases lying between them. The CDR3 sequence is 15 residues long. Germline-derived CDR1 and CDR2 are SEHNR and FQNEAQ (reference sequence). The CDR3 nucleotides read TGTGCCAGCAGCCCAACAAGTCCTGGGGCCAACGTCCTGACTTTC. Protein product: CASSPTSPGANVLTF.

The chain employs TRBV29-1 and TRBJ1-1; 9 positions match TRBD1. The CDR3 is 15 residues long. CDR1 is SQVTM and CDR2 is ANQGSEA in the germline V gene. J was trimmed by 2 bases and V by 2 bases; bases with no gene match: 6. The CDR3 loop reads CSVEPGQGGNTEAFF. The DNA of the CDR3 is TGCAGCGTTGAACCGGGACAGGGTGGAAACACTGAAGCTTTCTTT. The whole variable domain, remainder taken from reference TRBV29-1 and TRBJ1-1, is SAVISQKPSRDICQRGTSLTIQCQVDSQVTMMFWYRQQPGQSLTLIATANQGSEATYESGFVIDKFPISRPNLTFSTLTVSNMSPEDSSIYLCSVEPGQGGNTEAFFGQGTRLTVV.

V usage is TRBV7-9 and J usage is TRBJ1-6; D remains unclear. CDR1 is SEHNR and CDR2 is FQNEAQ in the germline V gene (reference sequence). Trimming took off 2 bases at V and 9 bases at J, with 11 bases between the two ends. This CDR3 spans 14 amino acids. The CDR3 nucleotides read TGTGCCAGCAGCTTACGAGAAGAGGGTTCACCCCTCCACTTT. It is translated as CASSLREEGSPLHF.

The chain recombines TRBV29-1 with TRBJ2-2; D not resolved. This CDR3 has 11 residues. V was clipped by 6 bases and J by 6 bases, with 8 bases between them. The germline gives CDR1 SQVTM, CDR2 ANQGSEA. CDR3 in DNA: TGCAGCGTCGAGGATCCCGGGGAGCTGTTTTTT. Translation gives CSVEDPGELFF.

This chain connects TRBV18 to TRBJ1-2, with no clear D. With 5 bases removed from V and 7 bases from J, the gap between germline ends came to 14 bases. This CDR3 region has 13 residues. Germline loops: CDR1 KGHSH, CDR2 LQKENI. The CDR3 loop reads CASSRRDESGYTF. DNA of the CDR3: TGTGCCAGCTCAAGGAGAGATGAAAGTGGCTACACCTTC.

The chain uses TRBV15 and TRBJ1-6; no clear D gene. Trimming cost V 0 bases and J 7 bases, with 7 bases left between them. The germline CDR1 and CDR2 sequences are LNHNV and YYDKDF (reference sequence). This CDR3 is 14 amino acids long. The CDR3 loop is CATSRDRENSPLHF. The CDR3 DNA sequence: TGTGCCACCAGCAGAGATCGGGAAAATTCACCCCTCCACTTT. The full variable domain, rest sourced from reference TRBV15 and TRBJ1-6, is DAMVIQNPRYQVTQFGKPVTLSCSQTLNHNVMYWYQQKSSQAPKLLFHYYDKDFNNEADTPDNFQSRRPNTSFCFLDIRSPGLGDTAMYLCATSRDRENSPLHFGNGTRLTVT.

The V call is TRBV9, the J call TRBJ1-1, with 7 bases identical to TRBD1. Germline V gene sequence: CDR1 SGDLS, CDR2 YYNGEE. V lost 6 bases and J lost 1; bases outside the gene matches: 6. CDR3 length: 14 amino acids. CDR3 nucleotides: TGTGCCAGCACCGCACAGGGGTCGAACACTGAAGCTTTCTTT. Its protein product is CASTAQGSNTEAFF.

V gene TRBV7-9 combines with J gene TRBJ2-5; 7 bases match TRBD2. CDR3 length: 14 residues. Germline-derived CDR1 and CDR2 are SEHNR and FQNEAQ (reference sequence). V shed 10 bases, J shed 2 bases, and the junction held 10 bases outside the gene matches. The CDR3 DNA is TGTGCCACCCAGCCATGGGGGGGACAAGAGACCCAGTACTTC. Amino acids: CATQPWGGQETQYF.

The rearrangement joins TRBV28 to TRBJ2-5, with a weak D call TRBD2 (5 bases). V was trimmed by 8 bases and J by 3 bases, leaving 19 bases between them. Germline CDR1 is MDHEN and CDR2 is SYDVKM. This CDR3 region has 15 residues. CDR3 region: CASARRQASKETQYF. The CDR3 nucleotides read TGTGCCAGCGCGCGGAGGCAGGCTTCCAAAGAGACCCAGTACTTC.

The V call is TRBV28, the J call TRBJ1-5, with 7 nucleotides matching TRBD1. The CDR3 runs to 15 residues. The V gene's germline CDR1 is MDHEN and CDR2 SYDVKM. Trimming at V came to 2 bases and at J to 2 bases, leaving 3 bases not matched to a gene. This CDR3 is CASSLTGQGNQPQHF. CDR3 nucleotides: TGTGCCAGCAGTTTAACCGGACAGGGCAATCAGCCCCAGCATTTT.

J is TRBJ2-5 and V is TRBV5-6, with D possibly being TRBD1 (5 bases). The germline V gene has CDR1 SGHDT and CDR2 YYEEEE. V lost 0 bases to trimming and J lost 7 bases, with 13 bases between them. The CDR3 loop spans 14 amino acids. CDR3 in DNA: TGTGCCAGCAGCTTGGGCGACAGCGCGTGGACCCAGTACTTC. As protein: CASSLGDSAWTQYF.

The genes are TRBV5-1 and TRBJ1-3; D not certain. Germline values: CDR1 SGHRS, CDR2 YFSETQ. The CDR3 runs 16 residues. Trimming took off 0 bases at V and 0 bases at J, with 10 bases between the two ends. The DNA of the CDR3 is TGCGCCAGCAGCTTGGCCAGTGGAGCCTCTGGAAACACCATATATTTT. Protein: CASSLASGASGNTIYF.

This clone was observed a single time. The V call is TRBV4-2, the J call TRBJ2-5; TRBD2 matches 10 bases. Germline values: CDR1 LGHNA, CDR2 YNFKEQ. The CDR3 loop spans 14 amino acids. J was trimmed by 13 bases and V by 0 bases; bases with no gene match: 8. The CDR3 loop is CASSQESAGGPGYF. CDR3 coding DNA: TGTGCCAGCAGCCAAGAATCAGCGGGGGGGCCTGGGTACTTC.